This entry concerns a single T cell receptor (beta chain). This clone was detected once. The antigen it recognizes is unknown. There are no base qualities to consult, and no much larger clone falls within one base. TCR beta CDR3 regions were amplified by multiplex PCR with the immunoSEQ immune profiling system according to the manufacturer's instructions. Sequencing was performed on an Illumina NextSeq system. The published analysis was carried out like this. Sequence data were processed on the immunoSEQ Analyzer platform, and clonality was calculated as the square root of Simpson's index of productive rearrangements. Similarity in V and J usage was quantified by Jensen-Shannon distance, and CDR3 generation probabilities were calculated with OLGA. Shared CDR3 sequences were searched against the immuneACCESS database (August 2020) and VDJdb (December 2020). TCRdb holds this immuneACCESS table with in-frame rearrangements only. Some clones are missing; in checked studies, unresolved V genes explain under half, and the rest has no known cause. The V and J calls and clone size are taken from that table; D and trimming were inferred from the DNA. This sample comprises about 17,000 clones, 96% of them detected only once. Together, the top ten hold 0.5% to 0.7% of the sample.

V was cut back by 2 bases and J by 8 bases, leaving a gap of 18 bases between them. As encoded in the germline V gene, CDR1 is LGHNA while CDR2 is YSLEER. The CDR3 spans 16 residues, from the cysteine through the phenylalanine. CDR3 DNA only is kept here, 48 bases in frame from base 1. This entry comes from a study of monozygotic twins with cystic fibrosis listed by TCRdb under 2021. With regard to the full study: Barcoded libraries were prepared from roughly 3 micrograms of fragmented DNA with 15 PCR cycles. To gauge how much genetics shapes V and J gene usage, the researchers compared TCR beta repertoires both within and across 16 monozygotic twin pairs who have cystic fibrosis. The cohort included ten female and six male twin pairs, mostly children and adolescents, aged roughly 2.0 to 36.4 years with a median of about 8.2 years. On the day blood was drawn, the twins' weight-for-height and FEVPerc (FEV1 disease centile) were ranked against those of the 1,060 cohort participants. Data for three of the twin pairs had been reported earlier in a different context.

What the work shows at the level of the full study, not this receptor alone: Simpson clonality was found to be generally low (median around 0.0095), suggesting a naive-dominated repertoire, although higher clonality was observed in the most severely affected patients. In 13 of 16 pairs, V gene usage most closely resembled the co-twin's, and the same held for J usage in 8 of 16 pairs, a pattern suggesting genetic constraints. The cohort was small, and the number of shared CDR3s showed no association with age, concordance or disease severity. Nucleotide-identical clonotype sharing was significantly higher within monozygotic CF twin pairs than between unrelated CF individuals (P = 0.000026, Mann-Whitney).

The twin pairs came from the European Cystic Fibrosis Twin and Sibling Study Cohort, which recruited patients from over a hundred CF clinics across 14 European countries. Both zygosity and CFTR genotype were checked in-house, and zygosity was tested with multiplex PCR across nine short tandem repeat loci. Peripheral blood was sampled from each twin, and clinical parameters were recorded on the day of blood sampling. Genomic DNA was isolated from peripheral blood cells with phenol/chloroform and kept in TE buffer at 4 degrees C. Material for sequencing was blood. This receptor was obtained from a girl aged 2 to 9 with cystic fibrosis. The rearranged chain carries TRBV4-3 and TRBJ1-4; the D gene identity is not certain. This receptor carries the CDR3 CASSQMARGLGEKLFF. The sequenced DNA is TGCGCCAGCAGCCAAATGGCGAGAGGGCTGGGCGAAAAACTGTTTTTT.